The 16 T cell receptor beta chains presented below share a single source sample, sequenced in a study of T cell changes during pregnancy in multiple sclerosis. The assay was immunoSEQ multiplex PCR, and TCRdb's table has in-frame clones only and misses some. The data hold around 81,000 clones, with roughly 92% observed a single time. The sequencing used peripheral blood, collected after pregnancy. The source is a female donor in good health, enrolled as a control in a pregnancy study.

This sequence joins TRBV30 and TRBJ2-1, with 7 bases fitting TRBD1. The CDR3 has 14 amino acids. The germline gives CDR1 GTSNPN, CDR2 SVGIG (reference sequence). V lost 1 base and J lost 5; bases outside the gene matches: 5. CDR3 region: CAWSGQGGHNEQFF. CDR3 bases: TGTGCCTGGAGTGGACAGGGTGGCCACAATGAGCAGTTCTTC. Full variable domain (missing parts from reference TRBV30 and TRBJ2-1): SQTIHQWPATLVQPVGSPLSLECTVEGTSNPNLYWYRQAAGRGLQLLFYSVGIGQISSEVPQNLSASRPQDRQFILSSKKLLLSDSGFYLCAWSGQGGHNEQFFGPGTRLTVL.

V usage is TRBV4-3 and J usage is TRBJ2-2, with unresolved D. Looked up from germline, CDR1 is LGHNA and CDR2 is YSLEER. The CDR3 has 12 amino acids. Trimming cost V 5 bases and J 7 bases, with 8 bases left between them. The DNA of the CDR3 is TGCGCCAGCAGCGCCCTTAGCGGGGAGCTGTTTTTT. Translating gives CASSALSGELFF.

This chain links TRBV19 with TRBJ2-7, with TRBD2 identical over 10 bases. CDR1 LNHDA and CDR2 SQIVND come from the germline V gene (reference sequence). The junction had 1 base not matched to a gene; V was cut back by 2 bases and J by 0 bases. CDR3 size: 15 residues. The CDR3 bases are TGTGCCAGTAGTATATCTAGCGGGAGCTCCTACGAGCAGTACTTC. Its protein product is CASSISSGSSYEQYF.

The chain combines TRBV28 with TRBJ1-6; 8 bases agree with TRBD1. Germline CDR1 is MDHEN and CDR2 is SYDVKM. The CDR3 is 13 amino acids. V was pared by 11 bases and J by 6 bases, with 6 bases of the junction left unmatched. The CDR3 DNA follows: TGTGCCGGACGGGACAGGCCTAATTCACCCCTCCACTTT. This encodes CAGRDRPNSPLHF.

The CDR3, as DNA: TGTGCCAGTAGTAGGGTAGCCGGGGTAGGCAATCAGCCCCAGCATTTT. As protein: CASSRVAGVGNQPQHF. The rearrangement joins TRBV19 to TRBJ1-5; D is undetermined. Trimming cost V 4 bases and J 2 bases, with 15 bases left between them. Germline assignment: CDR1 LNHDA and CDR2 SQIVND (reference sequence). There are 16 residues in the CDR3. The full variable domain, rest sourced from reference TRBV19 and TRBJ1-5, is DGGITQSPKYLFRKEGQNVTLSCEQNLNHDAMYWYRQDPGQGLRLIYYSQIVNDFQKGDIAEGYSVSREKKESFPLTVTSAQKNPTAFYLCASSRVAGVGNQPQHFGDGTRLSIL.

The gene calls are TRBV9 and TRBJ2-3; D gene uncertain. The CDR3 loop spans 16 amino acids. Trimming cost V 4 bases and J 1 base, with 16 bases left between them. Germline V gene data show CDR1 as SGDLS and CDR2 as YYNGEE. The CDR3 reads CASSRGVWLGTDTQYF. CDR3 coding DNA: TGTGCCAGCAGCAGAGGTGTCTGGCTAGGCACAGATACGCAGTATTTT. Looking up the rest from reference TRBV9 and TRBJ2-3 gives the full variable domain: DSGVTQTPKHLITATGQRVTLRCSPRSGDLSVYWYQQSLDQGLQFLIQYYNGEERAKGNILERFSAQQFPDLHSELNLSSLELGDSALYFCASSRGVWLGTDTQYFGPGTRLTVL.

This clone was detected once. The chain combines TRBV13 with TRBJ2-7; tentatively, D is TRBD2 (6 bases). The CDR3 consists of 13 residues. CDR1 and CDR2 (germline): PRHDT, FYEKMQ (reference sequence). The V end lost 5 bases, the J end lost 4 bases, and 12 bases lay between the germline ends. The CDR3 protein is CASSPSSGYEQYF. CDR3 nucleotides: TGTGCCAGCAGCCCCTCAAGCGGGTACGAGCAGTACTTC.

The chain is built from TRBV4-1 and TRBJ2-5; 11 bases are shared with TRBD1. The CDR3 has 17 residues. V shed 2 bases, J shed 5 bases, and the junction held 10 bases outside the gene matches. From germline, CDR1 is MGHRA and CDR2 YSYEKL. In DNA form, the CDR3 reads TGCGCCAGCAGCCAAAAACCCGGGACAGGGGGTAGGGAGACCCAGTACTTC. It yields the protein CASSQKPGTGGRETQYF.

The rearrangement joins TRBV27 to TRBJ2-1; 7 positions match TRBD1. The CDR3 runs 14 residues. V lost 7 bases, J lost 6 bases, and 9 bases stayed unmatched. The germline CDR1 and CDR2 sequences are MNHEY and SMNVEV (reference sequence). The CDR3 sequence: CASNIDRVANEQFF. For the CDR3, the DNA is TGTGCCAGCAACATCGACAGGGTAGCCAATGAGCAGTTCTTC.

The genes are TRBV5-1 and TRBJ2-2; TRBD2 is a possible D gene (5 bases). This CDR3 comprises 15 residues. The V end lost 2 bases, the J end lost 6 bases, and 14 bases lay between the germline ends. Germline-derived CDR1 and CDR2 are SGHRS and YFSETQ. CDR3 sequence: CASSLTSGFPGELFF. The CDR3 DNA reads as TGCGCCAGCAGCTTAACTAGTGGTTTCCCCGGGGAGCTGTTTTTT. The variable domain in full, with the rest retrieved from reference TRBV5-1 and TRBJ2-2, is KAGVTQTPRYLIKTRGQQVTLSCSPISGHRSVSWYQQTPGQGLQFLFEYFSETQRNKGNFPGRFSGRQFSNSRSEMNVSTLELGDSALYLCASSLTSGFPGELFFGEGSRLTVL.

This chain uses TRBV19 with TRBJ1-1, with D perhaps TRBD1 (6 bases). Trimming cost V 5 bases and J 0 bases, with 10 bases left between them. This CDR3 comprises 14 residues. Germline CDR1 is LNHDA and CDR2 is SQIVND (reference sequence). CDR3: CASSLDSMNTEAFF. The DNA of the CDR3 is TGTGCCAGTAGTTTGGACAGTATGAACACTGAAGCTTTCTTT.

The chain carries TRBV28 and TRBJ1-2; D remains unclear. Trimming stripped 2 bases from V and 1 base from J, with 11 bases between. Germline CDR1 is MDHEN and CDR2 is SYDVKM. This CDR3 has 15 amino acids. This CDR3 is CASSLDGIFNYGYTF. The CDR3 DNA reads as TGTGCCAGCAGTTTAGACGGGATTTTTAACTATGGCTACACCTTC.

The J gene is TRBJ1-1, the V gene TRBV9; 8 bases are a match to TRBD1. Trimming took 4 bases from V and 0 from J; bases not matched to a gene: 5. The CDR3 is made up of 15 amino acids. Germline lookup yields CDR1 SGDLS and CDR2 YYNGEE. The CDR3 here is CASSPGTGLNTEAFF. The CDR3 coding sequence is TGTGCCAGCAGCCCGGGGACAGGATTGAACACTGAAGCTTTCTTT.

The rearrangement uses TRBV28 and TRBJ2-3; maybe TRBD2 (6 bases). The CDR3 is made up of 15 amino acids. Germline-derived CDR1 and CDR2 are MDHEN and SYDVKM. The V and J ends lost 3 bases and 0 bases respectively, with 10 bases between them. The CDR3, as DNA: TGTGCCAGCAGTTTGGGCGGGGCGAGCACAGATACGCAGTATTTT. Its translation: CASSLGGASTDTQYF.

The genes are TRBV6-4 and TRBJ2-3, with a possible D match to TRBD2 (5 bases). Germline V gene lookup returns CDR1 MRHNA and CDR2 SNTAGT. Between the trimmed V and J ends, which lost 6 bases and 1 base, there was a span of 17 bases. This CDR3 is built from 16 residues. CDR3 loop: CASSLTAARGTDTQYF. The DNA for the CDR3 is TGTGCCAGCAGCCTCACGGCAGCGCGGGGCACAGATACGCAGTATTTT.

V gene TRBV28 combines with J gene TRBJ2-6; the match to TRBD1 covers 9 bases. CDR3 length: 21 amino acids. Germline CDR1 reads MDHEN; CDR2 reads SYDVKM. J lost 1 base, V lost 0 bases, and 13 bases had no gene match. As DNA, the CDR3 is TGTGCCAGCAGTTTATGGTCCTTCCGGACAGGGGCGACTTCTGGGGCCAACGTCCTGACTTTC. Its translation: CASSLWSFRTGATSGANVLTF.